One TCR beta chain is described in this entry. Its antigen is not known. This specimen belongs to a study of post-analysis software for immune sequencing data. Study results and caveats: For normalized Chao1 diversity, multiple sclerosis patients scored significantly lower than controls did. Four or five TRBV segments were more frequent in patients than controls; TRBV5-6, TRBV5-1 and TRBV20-1 belonged to this group.

cDNA libraries of TCR beta carried unique molecular identifiers. Between about 0.95 and 11 million T cells gave rise to some 450,000 cDNA molecules. TCRdb reprocessed the PCR reads via MiXCR and lists one record per CDR3 protein. Of around 200,000 distinct CDR3 sequences listed, approximately 29% were seen once; the top ten hold around 3.2%. Trimming cost V 6 bases and J 5 bases, with 11 bases left between them. The germline gives CDR1 ENHRY, CDR2 SYGVKD. The CDR3 covers 12 residues. The material sequenced was blood. This chain links TRBV10-3 with TRBJ2-7; perhaps TRBD2 as D (6 bases). This sequence originates from a girl aged 2-17 years with multiple sclerosis. DNA of the CDR3: TGTGCCATCAGCGAGCGGGTTAACGAGCAGTACTTC. Protein product: CAISERVNEQYF.